Detailed here is one TCR beta chain. Generated by immunoSEQ multiplex PCR, the TCRdb table keeps only in-frame clones and is missing some. The table has about 100,000 clones, approximately 91% seen once. This specimen comes from a study of blood T cell repertoires in COVID-19. Study as a whole: The cDNA or gDNA used as material had been derived from T cells, B-cell-depleted T cells, or PBMCs.

Germline CDR1 is MNHNY and CDR2 is SVGAGI (reference sequence). V lost 8 bases and J 8 bases, leaving 9 bases between the germline ends. The CDR3 consists of 10 residues. The source material was peripheral blood. The chain recombines TRBV6-6 with TRBJ1-2, with D possibly being TRBD1 (6 bases). The origin of this receptor is an older woman with acute or convalescent COVID-19. This CDR3 reads CASHRDGYTF. As DNA, the CDR3 is TGTGCCAGCCACAGGGACGGCTACACCTTC.